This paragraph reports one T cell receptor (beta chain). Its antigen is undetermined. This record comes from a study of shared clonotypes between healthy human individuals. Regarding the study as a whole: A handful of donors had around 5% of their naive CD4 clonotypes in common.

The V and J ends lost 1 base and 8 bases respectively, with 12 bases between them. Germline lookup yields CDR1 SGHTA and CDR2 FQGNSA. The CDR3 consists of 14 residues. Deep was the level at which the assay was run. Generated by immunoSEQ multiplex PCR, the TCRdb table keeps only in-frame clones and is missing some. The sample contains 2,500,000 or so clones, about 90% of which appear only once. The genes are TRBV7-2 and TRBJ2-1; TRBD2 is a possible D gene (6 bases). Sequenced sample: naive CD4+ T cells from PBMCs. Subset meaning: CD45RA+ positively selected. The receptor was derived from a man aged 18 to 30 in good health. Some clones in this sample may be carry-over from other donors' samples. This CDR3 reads CASSLGPGEDEQFF. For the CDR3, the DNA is TGTGCCAGCAGCTTAGGTCCGGGAGAGGATGAGCAGTTCTTC.